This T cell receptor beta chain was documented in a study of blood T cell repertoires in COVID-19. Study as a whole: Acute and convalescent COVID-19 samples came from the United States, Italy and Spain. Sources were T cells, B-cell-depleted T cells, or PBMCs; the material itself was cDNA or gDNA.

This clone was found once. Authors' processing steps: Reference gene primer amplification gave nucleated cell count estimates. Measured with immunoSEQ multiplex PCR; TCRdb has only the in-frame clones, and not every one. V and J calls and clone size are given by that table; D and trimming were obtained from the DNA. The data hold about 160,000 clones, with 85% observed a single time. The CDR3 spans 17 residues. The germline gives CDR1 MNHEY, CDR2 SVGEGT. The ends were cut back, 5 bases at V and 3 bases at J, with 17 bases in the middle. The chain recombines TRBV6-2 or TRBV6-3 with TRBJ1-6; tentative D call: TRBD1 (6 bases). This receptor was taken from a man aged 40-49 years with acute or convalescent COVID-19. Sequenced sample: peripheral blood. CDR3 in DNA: TGTGCCAGCAGTCCGGGACACACATCCAGCTATAATTCACCCCTCCACTTT. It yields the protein CASSPGHTSSYNSPLHF.